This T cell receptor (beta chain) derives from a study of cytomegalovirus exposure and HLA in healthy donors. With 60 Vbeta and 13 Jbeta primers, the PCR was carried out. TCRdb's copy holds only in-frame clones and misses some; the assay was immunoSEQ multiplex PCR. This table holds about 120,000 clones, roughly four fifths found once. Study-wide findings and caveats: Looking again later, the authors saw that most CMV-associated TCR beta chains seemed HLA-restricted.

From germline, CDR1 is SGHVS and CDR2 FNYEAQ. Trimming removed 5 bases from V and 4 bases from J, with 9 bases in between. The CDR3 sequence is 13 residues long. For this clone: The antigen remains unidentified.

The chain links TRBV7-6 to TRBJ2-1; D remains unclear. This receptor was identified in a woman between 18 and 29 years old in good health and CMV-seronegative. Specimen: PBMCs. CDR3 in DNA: TGTGCCAGCAGCCCCGACTCTTACAATGAGCAGTTCTTC. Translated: CASSPDSYNEQFF.